Listed here is a single T cell receptor beta chain. Its antigen is not known. TCRdb reprocessed the 5' RACE reads with MiXCR, giving one entry per CDR3 protein. The data hold 130,000 to 150,000 distinct CDR3 sequences, with about 5.5% observed a single time. This sample was included in a study of T-cell memory formation after mild COVID-19. The study's findings and limits: CD4+ contracting clones were found mainly in CM and EM, and CD8+ ones in EMRA.

The germline V and J ends were trimmed by 0 bases and 0 bases, with 9 bases remaining between them. Germline V CDR1 and CDR2: SGHDT, YYEEEE. The CDR3 is 15 residues long. J is TRBJ1-2 and V is TRBV5-6, with D unclear. The source of this sequence is an adult woman who had mild COVID-19 (a few samples of this study predate the infection). Cell type and time point are not known. Sequencing was carried out using PBMCs or a T cell subset sorted from them (not recorded which). The DNA of the CDR3 is TGTGCCAGCAGCTTGGGGCGCAGATCTAACTATGGCTACACCTTC. The encoded protein is CASSLGRRSNYGYTF.